This is a list of T cell receptor beta chains from one sample in a study of T cell repertoires in cytomegalovirus infection. From the reads, TCRdb called clonotypes with MiXCR, one entry per CDR3 protein. The table includes 750,000 to 900,000 distinct CDR3 sequences, about 28% detected once. Their cognate antigens are unknown. This specimen consisted of cultured CD8+ T cells from PBMCs, obtained from culture after CMV antigen stimulation. The source is a human donor in good health (CMV status not recorded). Some clones in this sample may be carry-over from other donors' samples. Both conserved end residues are part of each CDR3. D genes are given only for firm matches. Part of the rows lack a size; the others show once, few, many or a class for expanded clones.

clone size: NA
J gene: TRBJ1-3
D gene: NA
V gene: TRBV4-1
CDR3 DNA: TGCGCCAGCAGCCAAGGCAGAAGAAACACCATATATTTT
CDR3 protein: CASSQGRRNTIYF

clone size: few
J gene: TRBJ2-5
D gene: TRBD2
V gene: TRBV27
CDR3 DNA: TGTGCCAGCAGTTGGACTAGCACGGCAGAGACCCAGTACTTC
CDR3 protein: CASSWTSTAETQYF

clone size: many
J gene: TRBJ1-2
D gene: NA
V gene: TRBV18
CDR3 DNA: TGTGCCAGCTCACAATCCACGACAGCCTACTATGGCTACACCTTC
CDR3 protein: CASSQSTTAYYGYTF

clone size: few
J gene: TRBJ2-3
D gene: TRBD2
V gene: TRBV9
CDR3 DNA: TGTGCCAGCAGCGTACCCTTGGTTAGCGGGGGGGAGTCAGATACGCAGTATTTT
CDR3 protein: CASSVPLVSGGESDTQYF

clone size: NA
J gene: TRBJ2-1
D gene: TRBD2
V gene: TRBV5-1
CDR3 DNA: TGCGCCAGCAGCTTGGCCAGTAGCGGGGGTTACAATGAGCAGTTCTTC
CDR3 protein: CASSLASSGGYNEQFF

clone size: few
J gene: TRBJ2-1
D gene: TRBD2
V gene: TRBV4-1
CDR3 DNA: TGCGCCACCGGACTAGCGGGGGCCCCTTACAATGAGCAGTTCTTC
CDR3 protein: CATGLAGAPYNEQFF

clone size: NA
J gene: TRBJ1-2
D gene: NA
V gene: TRBV7-9
CDR3 DNA: TGTGCCAGCGGAGGGCAGGACGCCTATGGCTACACCTTC
CDR3 protein: CASGGQDAYGYTF

clone size: NA
J gene: TRBJ2-3
D gene: NA
V gene: TRBV20-1
CDR3 DNA: TGCAGTGCTAGAGTCGGCAGGGGAAGAGATACGCAGTATTTT
CDR3 protein: CSARVGRGRDTQYF

clone size: NA
J gene: TRBJ1-4
D gene: NA
V gene: TRBV27
CDR3 DNA: TGTGCCAGCAGTTTAGCCAGTAATGAAAAACTGTTTTTT
CDR3 protein: CASSLASNEKLFF

clone size: NA
J gene: TRBJ1-6
D gene: NA
V gene: TRBV6-1
CDR3 DNA: TGTGCCAGCAGTGAACCCCTCCACTTT
CDR3 protein: CASSEPLHF

clone size: NA
J gene: TRBJ2-7
D gene: NA
V gene: TRBV4-1
CDR3 DNA: TGCGCCAGCAGCCAAGGCACAGGGATGGGCGAGCAGTACTTC
CDR3 protein: CASSQGTGMGEQYF

clone size: few
J gene: TRBJ1-3
D gene: TRBD1
V gene: TRBV6-6
CDR3 DNA: TGTGCCAGCAGTTCTTTGGACAGGGCCGACTCTGGAAACACCATATATTTT
CDR3 protein: CASSSLDRADSGNTIYF

clone size: NA
J gene: TRBJ2-4
D gene: TRBD2
V gene: TRBV20-1
CDR3 DNA: TGCAGTGCGCTTAGTTCGGGGGGAACCAAAAACATTCAGTACTTC
CDR3 protein: CSALSSGGTKNIQYF

clone size: NA
J gene: TRBJ1-5
D gene: NA
V gene: TRBV18
CDR3 DNA: TGTGCCAGCTCAAACGGGAGGGGAGGCAATCAGCCCCAGCATTTT
CDR3 protein: CASSNGRGGNQPQHF

clone size: NA
J gene: TRBJ1-2
D gene: NA
V gene: TRBV7-6
CDR3 DNA: TGTGCCAGCAGCTTAGATCTGGGGGCAAACACCTTC
CDR3 protein: CASSLDLGANTF

clone size: few
J gene: TRBJ2-1
D gene: NA
V gene: TRBV10-1
CDR3 DNA: TGCGCCAGCAGTGAGTCCCGGGCAATGGCAAATGAGCAGTTCTTC
CDR3 protein: CASSESRAMANEQFF

clone size: few
J gene: TRBJ1-5
D gene: NA
V gene: TRBV19
CDR3 DNA: TGTGCCACCATTGGGGGCTACAATCAGCCCCAGCATTTT
CDR3 protein: CATIGGYNQPQHF

clone size: many
J gene: TRBJ2-5
D gene: TRBD2
V gene: TRBV7-6
CDR3 DNA: TGTGCCAGCAGCTTGCGGGGGGGCGAAAAGACCCAGTACTTC
CDR3 protein: CASSLRGGEKTQYF

clone size: NA
J gene: TRBJ1-1
D gene: NA
V gene: TRBV11-1
CDR3 DNA: TGTGCCAGCAAAGGACAACCTGAAGCTTTCTTT
CDR3 protein: CASKGQPEAFF

clone size: few
J gene: TRBJ2-1
D gene: TRBD2
V gene: TRBV2
CDR3 DNA: TGTGCCAGCAGTGAACAGGTGGGGGGGTATTACAATGAGCAGTTCTTC
CDR3 protein: CASSEQVGGYYNEQFF

clone size: NA
J gene: TRBJ1-1
D gene: NA
V gene: TRBV2
CDR3 DNA: TGTGCCAGCAGTGAAGCGAAGGGGCCTGAAGCTTTCTTT
CDR3 protein: CASSEAKGPEAFF

clone size: once
J gene: TRBJ1-2
D gene: TRBD1
V gene: TRBV5-3
CDR3 DNA: TGTGCCAGCAGCTTGGGGACAGGGACATTTTATGGCTACACCTTC
CDR3 protein: CASSLGTGTFYGYTF